A single TCR beta chain is shown here with its context. This clone was counted between two and nine times. Its cognate antigen has yet to be identified. Base qualities are not at hand, and no much larger clone is one base apart. The record originates from a study of control samples from healthy donors and cancer patients (dated by TCRdb to 2018 to 2021). Library preparation employed the immunoSEQ multiplex PCR assay. TCRdb carries this immuneACCESS record with in-frame sequences only. Its versions omit some clonotypes, under half of them owing to an unresolved V gene in the studies checked, with the rest unexplained. The sample data list hundreds of thousands of clones, and about nine tenths of these were observed just once. In total, the top ten clones hold more than 6% of the sample. This TCR came from a middle-aged man with head and neck cancer. Source material: PBMCs.

The CDR3 reads as follows: CATSDAAATYEQYF. The DNA sequence is TGTGCCACCAGTGATGCGGCAGCTACCTACGAGCAGTACTTC. In this chain, TRBV24-1 is recombined with TRBJ2-7; the D gene cannot be resolved reliably. Including the terminal cysteine and phenylalanine, the CDR3 comprises 14 residues. The read is trimmed to its CDR3 DNA, 42 bases read in frame from base 1. V and J are truncated by 3 bases and 2 bases respectively, leaving an intervening sequence of 10 bases. The germline V gene specifies KGHDR as CDR1 and SFDVKD as CDR2.